This T cell receptor (beta chain) was recovered during a study of blood T cell repertoires in COVID-19. The overall study: Sites across the United States, Italy and Spain contributed samples from acute and convalescent COVID-19. Nucleic acid was either cDNA or gDNA, and it came from T cells, B-cell-depleted T cells, or PBMCs.

Original processing notes: Estimation of nucleated cell counts was performed using reference gene primer amplification. Profiled with immunoSEQ multiplex PCR; TCRdb holds only in-frame clones, not every one. Clone size and V and J calls were adopted from that table, with D and trimming inferred from the DNA. The sample shows 280,000 or so clones, approximately 85% of them seen only once. J lost 5 bases, V lost 4 bases, and 12 bases had no gene match. The germline V gene has CDR1 SGHNT and CDR2 YYREEE (reference sequence). The CDR3 contains 16 residues. The specimen was peripheral blood. The V gene is TRBV5-4, the J gene TRBJ1-2; 9 bases map to TRBD1. This receptor was taken from a man aged 18 to 35 with active or convalescent COVID-19. DNA for the CDR3: TGTGCCAGCAGCCAAGTCCCGGGACAGGGAGGTTATGGCTACACCTTC. Encoded protein: CASSQVPGQGGYGYTF.